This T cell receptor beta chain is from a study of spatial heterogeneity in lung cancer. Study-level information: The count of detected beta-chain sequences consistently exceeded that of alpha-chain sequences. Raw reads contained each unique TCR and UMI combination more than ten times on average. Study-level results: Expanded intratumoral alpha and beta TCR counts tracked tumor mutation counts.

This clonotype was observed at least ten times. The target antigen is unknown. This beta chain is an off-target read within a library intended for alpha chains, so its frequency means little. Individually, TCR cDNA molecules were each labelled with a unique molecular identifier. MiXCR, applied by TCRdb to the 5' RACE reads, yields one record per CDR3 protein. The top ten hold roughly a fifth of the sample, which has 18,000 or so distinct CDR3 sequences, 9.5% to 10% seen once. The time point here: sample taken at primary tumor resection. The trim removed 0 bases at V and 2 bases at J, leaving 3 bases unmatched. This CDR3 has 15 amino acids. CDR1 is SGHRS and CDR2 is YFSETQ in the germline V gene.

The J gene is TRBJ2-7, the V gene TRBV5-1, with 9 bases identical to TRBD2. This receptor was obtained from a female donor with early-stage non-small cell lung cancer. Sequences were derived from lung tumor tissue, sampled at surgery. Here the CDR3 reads CASSLETSGPYEQYF. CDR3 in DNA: TGCGCCAGCAGCTTGGAGACTAGCGGACCCTACGAGCAGTACTTC.